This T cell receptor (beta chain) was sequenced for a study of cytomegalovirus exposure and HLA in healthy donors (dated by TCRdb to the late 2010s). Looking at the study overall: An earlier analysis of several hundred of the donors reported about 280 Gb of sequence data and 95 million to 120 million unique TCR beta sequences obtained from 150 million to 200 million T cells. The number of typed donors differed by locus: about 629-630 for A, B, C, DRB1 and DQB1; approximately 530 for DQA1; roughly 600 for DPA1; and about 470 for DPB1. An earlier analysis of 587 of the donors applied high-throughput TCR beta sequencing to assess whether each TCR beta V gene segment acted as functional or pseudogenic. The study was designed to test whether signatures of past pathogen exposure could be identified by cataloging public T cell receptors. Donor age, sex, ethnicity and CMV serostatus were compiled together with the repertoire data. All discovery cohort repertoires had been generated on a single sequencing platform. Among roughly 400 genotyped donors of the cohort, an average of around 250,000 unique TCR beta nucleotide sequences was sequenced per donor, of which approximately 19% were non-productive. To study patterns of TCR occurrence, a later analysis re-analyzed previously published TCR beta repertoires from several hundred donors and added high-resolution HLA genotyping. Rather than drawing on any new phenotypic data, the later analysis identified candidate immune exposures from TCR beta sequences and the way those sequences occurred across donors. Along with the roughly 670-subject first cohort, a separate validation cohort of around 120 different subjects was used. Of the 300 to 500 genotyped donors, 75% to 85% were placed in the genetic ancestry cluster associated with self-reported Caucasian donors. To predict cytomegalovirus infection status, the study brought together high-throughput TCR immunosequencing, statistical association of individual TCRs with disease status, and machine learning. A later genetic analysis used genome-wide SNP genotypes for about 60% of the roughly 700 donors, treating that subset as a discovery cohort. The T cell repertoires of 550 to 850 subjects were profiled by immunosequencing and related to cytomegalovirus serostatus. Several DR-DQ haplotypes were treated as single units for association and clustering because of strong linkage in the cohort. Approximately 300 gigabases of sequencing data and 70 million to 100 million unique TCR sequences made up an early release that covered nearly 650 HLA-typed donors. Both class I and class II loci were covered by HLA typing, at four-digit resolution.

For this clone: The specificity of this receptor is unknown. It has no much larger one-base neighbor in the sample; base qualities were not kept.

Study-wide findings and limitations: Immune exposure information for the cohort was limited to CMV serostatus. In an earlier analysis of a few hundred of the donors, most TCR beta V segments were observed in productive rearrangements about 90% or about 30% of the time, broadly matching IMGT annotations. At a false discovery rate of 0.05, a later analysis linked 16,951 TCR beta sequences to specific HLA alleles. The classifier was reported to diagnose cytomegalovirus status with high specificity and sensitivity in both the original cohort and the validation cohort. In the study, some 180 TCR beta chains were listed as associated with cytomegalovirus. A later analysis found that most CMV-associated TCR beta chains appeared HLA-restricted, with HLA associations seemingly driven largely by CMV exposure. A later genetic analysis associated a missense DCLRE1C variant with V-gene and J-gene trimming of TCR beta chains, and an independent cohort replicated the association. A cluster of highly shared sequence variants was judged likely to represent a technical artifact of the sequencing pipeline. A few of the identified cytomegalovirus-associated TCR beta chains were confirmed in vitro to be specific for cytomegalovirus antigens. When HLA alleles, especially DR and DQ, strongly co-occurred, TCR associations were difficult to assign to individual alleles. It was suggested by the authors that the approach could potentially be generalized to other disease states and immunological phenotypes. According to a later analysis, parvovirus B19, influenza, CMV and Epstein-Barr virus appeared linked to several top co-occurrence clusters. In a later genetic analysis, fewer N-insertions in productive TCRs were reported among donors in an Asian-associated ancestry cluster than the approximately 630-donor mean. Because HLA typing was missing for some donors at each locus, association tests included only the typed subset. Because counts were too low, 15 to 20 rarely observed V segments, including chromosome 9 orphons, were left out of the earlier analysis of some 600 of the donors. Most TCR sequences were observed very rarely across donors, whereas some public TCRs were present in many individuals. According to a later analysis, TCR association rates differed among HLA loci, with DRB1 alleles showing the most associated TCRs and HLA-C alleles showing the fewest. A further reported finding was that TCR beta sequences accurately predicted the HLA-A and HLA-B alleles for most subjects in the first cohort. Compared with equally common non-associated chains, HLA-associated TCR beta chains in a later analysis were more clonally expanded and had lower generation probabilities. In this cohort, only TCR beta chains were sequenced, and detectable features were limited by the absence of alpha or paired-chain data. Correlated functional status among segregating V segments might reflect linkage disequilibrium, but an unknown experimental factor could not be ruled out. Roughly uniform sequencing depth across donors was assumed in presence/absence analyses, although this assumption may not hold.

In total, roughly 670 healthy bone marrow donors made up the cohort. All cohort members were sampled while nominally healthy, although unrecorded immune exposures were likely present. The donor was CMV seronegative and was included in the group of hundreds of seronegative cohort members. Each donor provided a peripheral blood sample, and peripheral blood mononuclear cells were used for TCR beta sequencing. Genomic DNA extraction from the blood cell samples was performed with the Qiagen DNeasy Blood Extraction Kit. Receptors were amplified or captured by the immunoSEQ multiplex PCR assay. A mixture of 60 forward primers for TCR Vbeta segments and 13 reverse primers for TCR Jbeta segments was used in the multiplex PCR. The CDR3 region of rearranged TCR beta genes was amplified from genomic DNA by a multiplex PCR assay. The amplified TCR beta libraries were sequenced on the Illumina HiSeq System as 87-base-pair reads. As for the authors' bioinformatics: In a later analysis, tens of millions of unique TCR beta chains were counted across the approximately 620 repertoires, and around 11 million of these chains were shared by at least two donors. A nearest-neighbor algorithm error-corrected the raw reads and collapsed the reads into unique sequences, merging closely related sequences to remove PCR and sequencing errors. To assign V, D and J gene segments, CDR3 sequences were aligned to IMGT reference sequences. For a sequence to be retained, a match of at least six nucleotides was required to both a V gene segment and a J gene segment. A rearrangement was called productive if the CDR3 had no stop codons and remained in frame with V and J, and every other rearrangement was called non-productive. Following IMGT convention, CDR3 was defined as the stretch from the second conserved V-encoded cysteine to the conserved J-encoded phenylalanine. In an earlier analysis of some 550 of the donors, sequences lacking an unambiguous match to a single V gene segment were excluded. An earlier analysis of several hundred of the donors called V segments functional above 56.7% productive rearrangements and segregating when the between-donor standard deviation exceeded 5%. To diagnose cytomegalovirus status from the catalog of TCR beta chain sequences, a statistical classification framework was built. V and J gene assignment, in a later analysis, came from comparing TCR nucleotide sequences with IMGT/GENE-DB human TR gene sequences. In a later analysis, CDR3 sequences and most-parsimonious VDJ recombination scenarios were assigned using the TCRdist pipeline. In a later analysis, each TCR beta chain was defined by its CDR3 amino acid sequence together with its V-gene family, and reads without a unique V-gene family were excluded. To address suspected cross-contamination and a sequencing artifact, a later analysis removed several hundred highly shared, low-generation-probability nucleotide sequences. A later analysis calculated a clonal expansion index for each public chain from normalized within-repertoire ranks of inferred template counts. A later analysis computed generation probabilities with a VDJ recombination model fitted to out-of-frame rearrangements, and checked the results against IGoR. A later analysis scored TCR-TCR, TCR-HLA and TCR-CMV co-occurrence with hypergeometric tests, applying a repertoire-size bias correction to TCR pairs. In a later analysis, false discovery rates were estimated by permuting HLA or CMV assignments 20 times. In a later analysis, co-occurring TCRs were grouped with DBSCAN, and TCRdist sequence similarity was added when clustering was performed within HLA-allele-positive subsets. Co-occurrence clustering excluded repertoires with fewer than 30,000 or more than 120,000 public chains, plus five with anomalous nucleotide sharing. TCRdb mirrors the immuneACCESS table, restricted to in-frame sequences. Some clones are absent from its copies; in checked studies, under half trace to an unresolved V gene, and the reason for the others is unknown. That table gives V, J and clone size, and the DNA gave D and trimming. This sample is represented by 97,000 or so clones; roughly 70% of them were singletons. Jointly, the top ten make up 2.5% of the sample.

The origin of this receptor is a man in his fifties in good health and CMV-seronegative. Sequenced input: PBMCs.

The DNA sequence is given as TGTGCCAGCAGAACCGGTGAGCAGTTCTTC. Its translation is CASRTGEQFF. The chain joins TRBV2 to TRBJ2-1; confidence is insufficient to name the D gene. The CDR3 holds 10 amino acids from the cysteine to the phenylalanine. Just the 30-base CDR3 DNA is kept, in frame starting at base 1. CDR1 and CDR2 were assigned from the germline V gene as SNHLY and FYNNEI. Trimming takes 6 bases from V and 9 bases from J, and the germline ends sit 6 bases apart.